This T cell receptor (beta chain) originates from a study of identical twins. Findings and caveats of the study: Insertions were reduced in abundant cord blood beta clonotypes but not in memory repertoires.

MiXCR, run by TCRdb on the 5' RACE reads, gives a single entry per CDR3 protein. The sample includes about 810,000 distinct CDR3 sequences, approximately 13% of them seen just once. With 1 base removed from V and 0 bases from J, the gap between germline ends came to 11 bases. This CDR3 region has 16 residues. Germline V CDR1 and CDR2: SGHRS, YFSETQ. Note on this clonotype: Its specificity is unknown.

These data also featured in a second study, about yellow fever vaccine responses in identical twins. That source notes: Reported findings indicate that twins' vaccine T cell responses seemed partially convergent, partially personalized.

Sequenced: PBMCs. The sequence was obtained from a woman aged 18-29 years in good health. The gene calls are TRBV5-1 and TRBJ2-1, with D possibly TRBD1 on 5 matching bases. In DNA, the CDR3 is TGCGCCAGCAGCTTGCTGACAGAGAGCTCCTACAATGAGCAGTTCTTC. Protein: CASSLLTESSYNEQFF. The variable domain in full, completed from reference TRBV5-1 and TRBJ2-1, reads KAGVTQTPRYLIKTRGQQVTLSCSPISGHRSVSWYQQTPGQGLQFLFEYFSETQRNKGNFPGRFSGRQFSNSRSEMNVSTLELGDSALYLCASSLLTESSYNEQFFGPGTRLTVL.